The entry below describes one T cell receptor beta chain. The sample originates from a study of blood T cell repertoires in COVID-19. Study in general: From T cells, B-cell-depleted T cells, or PBMCs came the material, which was cDNA or gDNA.

The CDR3 runs 15 residues. V shed 0 bases and J shed 9 bases, with 15 bases lying between them. Germline lookup yields CDR1 LNHDA and CDR2 SQIVND (reference sequence). In the study's own analysis: Researchers report that nucleated cell counts were estimated from reference gene primer amplification. Generated by immunoSEQ multiplex PCR, the TCRdb table keeps only in-frame clones and is missing some. That table gives V, J and clone size, and the DNA gave D and trimming. The sample has fewer than 300,000 clones, approximately 81% seen once; the top ten hold less than 4%. Sequenced input: peripheral blood. J is TRBJ2-1 and V is TRBV19; D remains unclear. This receptor was identified in a woman aged 18-29 years with acute or convalescent COVID-19. The CDR3 loop reads CASSIDLFSLGEQFF. As DNA, the CDR3 is TGTGCCAGTAGTATAGACCTATTTAGTCTCGGTGAGCAGTTCTTC.